These 14 T cell receptor beta chains were all obtained from the same sample, sequenced in a study of regulatory T cells in long-lasting Graves disease. The sample's time point: newly diagnosed GD, antithyroid drugs for less than 3 months. The TCR library was prepared using RNA isolated from PBMCs. The authors built TCR beta libraries using iRepertoire HTBI primers and Arm-PCR of CDR3 regions. Using its own MiXCR run on the multiplex PCR reads, TCRdb lists one record per CDR3 protein. The table records about half a million distinct CDR3 sequences, around 12% of them present only once. The same sample was also studied in work on T cells in Graves' hyperthyroidism and ophthalmopathy.

This material consisted of peripheral blood mononuclear cells (PBMCs), taken at new diagnosis, from a patient treated with antithyroid drugs. The receptors were sampled from a woman in her 30s with Graves disease.

This clonotype was seen a few times. The chain is built from TRBV28 and TRBJ2-7; 7 nucleotides line up with TRBD1. The germline V gene has CDR1 MDHEN and CDR2 SYDVKM. V lost 6 bases to trimming and J lost 4 bases; unmatched junction nucleotides: 6. The CDR3 loop spans 13 amino acids. DNA for the CDR3: TGTGCCAGCAGAATACACAGGGGTTACGAGCAGTACTTC. This sequence encodes CASRIHRGYEQYF.

Only a few counts were recorded for this clonotype. For the CDR3, the DNA is TGCAGCGTTGTGCCCTCCTACAATGAGCAGTTCTTC. This sequence encodes CSVVPSYNEQFF. V gene TRBV29-1 combines with J gene TRBJ2-1, with unresolved D. Germline V CDR1 and CDR2: SQVTM, ANQGSEA. This CDR3 spans 12 amino acids. V was cut by 4 bases and J by 0 bases, with 4 bases left in between.

The chain is built from TRBV7-6 and TRBJ1-1; the D is unclear. Trimming took 5 bases from V and 0 from J, leaving 10 bases between them. There are 14 residues in the CDR3. From germline, CDR1 is SGHVS and CDR2 FNYEAQ. The CDR3: CASSPGPVNTEAFF. CDR3 nucleotides: TGTGCCAGCAGCCCTGGACCGGTGAACACTGAAGCTTTCTTT.

Only a few counts were recorded for this clonotype. The CDR3 reads CSAGASSTDTQYF. In DNA, the CDR3 is TGCAGTGCTGGAGCGTCTAGCACAGATACGCAGTATTTT. The chain couples TRBV20-1 to TRBJ2-3; no firm D call. Germline loops: CDR1 DFQATT, CDR2 SNEGSKA (reference sequence). Trimming pared 5 bases from V and 0 bases from J, leaving 9 bases between. The CDR3 spans 13 residues.

This clonotype was seen repeatedly, ten times or more. The rearrangement joins TRBV2 to TRBJ2-3; TRBD2 agrees at 11 bases. This CDR3 contains 15 residues. V gave up 10 bases and J gave up 1 base; unmatched junction bases: 7. Per germline, CDR1 SNHLY and CDR2 FYNNEI. CDR3 nucleotide sequence: TGTGCCACGCTACTAGCGGGAGATCGCACAGATACGCAGTATTTT. Amino acids: CATLLAGDRTDTQYF.

The chain uses TRBV7-3 and TRBJ2-3; 8 nucleotides line up with TRBD1. V lost 4 bases and J lost 3; bases outside the gene matches: 6. The germline gives CDR1 SGHTA, CDR2 FQGTGA. The CDR3 extends over 15 amino acids. The CDR3 nucleotides are TGTGCCAGCAGCTCCGGACAGGGAGGTACAGATACGCAGTATTTT. Residues: CASSSGQGGTDTQYF.

This clonotype was observed a single time. A far larger clone is one base from this, pointing to a likely read error. The gene calls are TRBV7-3 and TRBJ2-5, with TRBD2 matching 7 bases. J lost 5 bases, V lost 5 bases, and 20 bases had no gene match. This CDR3 region has 18 residues. Germline lookup yields CDR1 SGHTA and CDR2 FQGTGA. CDR3 sequence: CASSRGGRGTVRSETQYF. Written as DNA, the CDR3 is TGTGCCAGCAGCAGAGGCGGGAGAGGTACCGTCAGGAGCGAGACCCAGTACTTC.

V and J are TRBV29-1 and TRBJ1-1, with a possible D match to TRBD1 (5 bases). Trimming pared 6 bases from V and 0 bases from J, leaving 11 bases between. The germline CDR1 and CDR2 sequences are SQVTM and ANQGSEA. The CDR3 is 13 amino acids. DNA for the CDR3: TGCAGCGTGCCGATGGGGGTGAACACTGAAGCTTTCTTT. Protein sequence: CSVPMGVNTEAFF.

This clonotype was detected ten times or more. The chain links TRBV2 to TRBJ2-7; 8 bases match TRBD2. The V gene's germline CDR1 is SNHLY and CDR2 FYNNEI. Trimming took 1 base from V and 2 from J; bases not matched to a gene: 7. This CDR3 has 16 residues. In DNA, the CDR3 is TGTGCCAGCAGTGAAGGCGGGAGGAAGAGGGCCTACGAGCAGTACTTC. It translates to CASSEGGRKRAYEQYF.

Many counts were recorded for this clonotype. V and J are TRBV19 and TRBJ2-3; D possibly corresponds to TRBD2 (7 bases). Germline V gene sequence: CDR1 LNHDA, CDR2 SQIVND (reference sequence). V was shortened by 7 bases and J by 5 bases, with 16 bases between the two germline ends. The CDR3 contains 14 residues. This CDR3 is CASTGGRGGDTQYF. CDR3 nucleotides: TGTGCCAGTACCGGCGGGAGAGGGGGAGATACGCAGTATTTT.

This clonotype was detected ten times or more. The rearrangement links TRBV6-5 to TRBJ1-4, with TRBD1 identical over 8 bases. Germline V gene data show CDR1 as MNHEY and CDR2 as SVGAGI. Unmatched junction bases numbered 6, after V lost 2 bases and J lost 4 bases. This CDR3 has 16 amino acids. Here the CDR3 DNA reads TGTGCCAGCAGTTACCATTCGGGACAGGTTAATGAAAAACTGTTTTTT. Protein product: CASSYHSGQVNEKLFF.

This chain links TRBV11-3 with TRBJ1-1, with unresolved D. Trimming cost V 0 bases and J 8 bases, with 10 bases left between them. This CDR3 has 13 amino acids. The V gene's germline CDR1 is SGHNT and CDR2 YENEEA. The CDR3 DNA reads TGTGCCAGCAGCTTAGATCGACAAGGAGAAGCTTTCTTT. Translated: CASSLDRQGEAFF.

This clonotype has a count of ten or more. V gene TRBV28 combines with J gene TRBJ1-6, with 8 positions matching TRBD1. This CDR3 is built from 22 residues. Germline V gene lookup returns CDR1 MDHEN and CDR2 SYDVKM. J gave up 0 bases and V 3 bases, and 19 bases lay outside the gene matches. The CDR3 sequence: CASSFNYPTGQGLNSYNSPLHF. The DNA for the CDR3 is TGTGCCAGCAGTTTCAATTATCCCACCGGACAGGGATTAAACTCCTATAATTCACCCCTCCACTTT.

This clonotype was counted at least ten times. The rearrangement links TRBV7-2 to TRBJ1-2, with a weak D call TRBD1 (6 bases). CDR3 length equals 15 residues. From germline, CDR1 is SGHTA and CDR2 FQGNSA. The germline V and J ends were trimmed by 4 bases and 4 bases, with 16 bases remaining between them. CDR3 coding DNA: TGTGCCAGCAGCTATCAACAGGGCGGAGGCTATGGCTACACCTTC. It encodes CASSYQQGGGYGYTF.